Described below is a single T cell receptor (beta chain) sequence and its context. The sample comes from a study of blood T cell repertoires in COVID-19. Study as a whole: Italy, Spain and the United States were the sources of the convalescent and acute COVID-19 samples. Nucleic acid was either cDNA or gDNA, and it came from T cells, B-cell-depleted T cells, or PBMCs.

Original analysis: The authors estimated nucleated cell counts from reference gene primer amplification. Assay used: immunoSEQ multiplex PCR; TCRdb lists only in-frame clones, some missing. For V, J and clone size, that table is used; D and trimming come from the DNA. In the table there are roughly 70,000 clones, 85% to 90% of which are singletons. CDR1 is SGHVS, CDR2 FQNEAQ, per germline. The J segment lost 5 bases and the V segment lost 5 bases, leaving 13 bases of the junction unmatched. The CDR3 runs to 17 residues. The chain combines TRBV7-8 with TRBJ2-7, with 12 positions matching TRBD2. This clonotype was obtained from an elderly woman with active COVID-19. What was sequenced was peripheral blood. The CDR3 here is CASSPALAGGYVDEQYF. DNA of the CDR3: TGTGCCAGCAGCCCAGCCCTAGCGGGAGGGTATGTCGACGAGCAGTACTTC.